Below are 26 T cell receptor beta chains sequenced from a single sample in a study of cytomegalovirus exposure and HLA in healthy donors. Measured with immunoSEQ multiplex PCR; TCRdb has only the in-frame clones, and not every one. The data hold over 85,000 clones, with approximately 87% observed a single time. The sample taken for sequencing was PBMCs. The receptors here all came from a woman aged 25 to 39 in good health and CMV-seropositive.

V is TRBV9 and J is TRBJ2-2, with D tentatively TRBD2 (5 bases). Germline CDR1 is SGDLS and CDR2 is YYNGEE. This CDR3 has 15 amino acids. Trimming removed 0 bases at V and 8 bases at J, with 14 bases between. This CDR3 reads CASSVGEGLLGELFF. Here the CDR3 DNA reads TGTGCCAGCAGCGTAGGGGAAGGACTCTTAGGGGAGCTGTTTTTT.

In its sample, this clone was seen once. The chain couples TRBV5-1 to TRBJ2-7, with TRBD2 matching over 15 bases. The CDR3 consists of 14 residues. Germline lookup yields CDR1 SGHRS and CDR2 YFSETQ. After removal of 2 bases from V and 7 bases from J, the junction contained 1 base not matched to a gene. The CDR3 nucleotides are TGCGCCAGCAGCTTCGGGACTAGCGGGGGGGAGCAGTACTTC. Amino acid sequence: CASSFGTSGGEQYF.

J is TRBJ1-2 and V is TRBV28; maybe TRBD1 (5 bases). Trimming stripped 6 bases from V and 8 bases from J, with 19 bases between. Germline V lookup: CDR1 MDHEN, CDR2 SYDVKM. This CDR3 comprises 14 residues. The CDR3 coding sequence is TGTGCCAGCAGCCGAGGCGGACAATCGGGCGGCTACACCTTC. Protein sequence: CASSRGGQSGGYTF.

V usage is TRBV7-2 and J usage is TRBJ1-3; D gene ambiguous. In germline, CDR1 is SGHTA, CDR2 FQGNSA. The CDR3 spans 15 residues. Trimming pared 5 bases from V and 0 bases from J, leaving 11 bases between. CDR3 in amino acids: CASSRSRSSGNTIYF. CDR3 sequence (DNA): TGTGCCAGCAGCCGATCTCGGAGCTCTGGAAACACCATATATTTT. The full variable domain, with the rest looked up from reference TRBV7-2 and TRBJ1-3, is GAGVSQSPSNKVTEKGKDVELRCDPISGHTALYWYRQSLGQGLEFLIYFQGNSAPDKSGLPSDRFSAERTGGSVSTLTIQRTQQEDSAVYLCASSRSRSSGNTIYFGEGSWLTVV.

The chain employs TRBV11-2 and TRBJ2-1; 10 bases line up with TRBD2. CDR3 length: 18 residues. Germline CDR1 reads SGHAT; CDR2 reads FQNNGV. The junction had 11 bases not matched to a gene; V was cut back by 3 bases and J by 3 bases. Written as DNA, the CDR3 is TGTGCCAGCAGCTTCGGAGGATCACTAGCGGGGAGCTACAATGAGCAGTTCTTC. Encoded protein: CASSFGGSLAGSYNEQFF.

In its sample, this clone was seen a few times. This chain links TRBV30 with TRBJ1-2, with 7 bases lining up with TRBD1. CDR1 is GTSNPN, CDR2 SVGIG, per germline (reference sequence). The CDR3 runs 12 residues. J was trimmed by 4 bases and V by 5 bases; bases with no gene match: 4. The CDR3 is CAWDREGYGYTF. CDR3 nucleotide sequence: TGTGCCTGGGACAGGGAAGGCTATGGCTACACCTTC.

The V and J genes are TRBV29-1 and TRBJ2-2; D possibly corresponds to TRBD1 (5 bases). The ends were cut back, 7 bases at V and 6 bases at J, with 12 bases in the middle. In germline, CDR1 is SQVTM, CDR2 ANQGSEA. The CDR3 runs to 12 residues. CDR3 loop: CSGQGMAGELFF. The DNA of the CDR3 is TGCAGCGGCCAGGGTATGGCCGGGGAGCTGTTTTTT.

The V call is TRBV5-1, the J call TRBJ2-5; no definite D call. Germline assignment: CDR1 SGHRS and CDR2 YFSETQ. V was cut by 2 bases and J by 4 bases, with 6 bases left in between. This CDR3 comprises 12 residues. The CDR3 protein is CASSLARETQYF. Here the CDR3 DNA reads TGCGCCAGCAGCTTAGCTAGAGAGACCCAGTACTTC.

The chain carries TRBV4-3 and TRBJ2-3; possible D gene TRBD1, 5 bases. The CDR3 loop spans 17 amino acids. The germline V gene has CDR1 LGHNA and CDR2 YSLEER. Between the trimmed V and J ends, which lost 0 bases and 0 bases, there was a span of 13 bases. In nucleotides, the CDR3 is TGCGCCAGCAGCCAAGAGGGGCTCAATCCTAGCACAGATACGCAGTATTTT. Amino acids: CASSQEGLNPSTDTQYF.

The chain recombines TRBV29-1 with TRBJ2-1, with D unresolved. Germline lookup yields CDR1 SQVTM and CDR2 ANQGSEA. The CDR3 has 16 amino acids. Trimming pared 2 bases from V and 3 bases from J, leaving 17 bases between. CDR3 sequence: CSVEPITRVDYNEQFF. For the CDR3, the DNA is TGCAGCGTTGAACCTATTACTCGGGTTGACTACAATGAGCAGTTCTTC.

The chain recombines TRBV9 with TRBJ2-7; 16 bases agree with TRBD2. Unmatched junction bases numbered 10, after V lost 3 bases and J lost 7 bases. The germline V gene has CDR1 SGDLS and CDR2 YYNGEE. CDR3 size: 17 residues. The CDR3 is CASSETGEGLAGGEQYF. The CDR3 region has the DNA TGTGCCAGCAGCGAGACCGGCGAGGGACTAGCGGGGGGGGAGCAGTACTTC.

The chain is built from TRBV7-6 and TRBJ2-1, with D possibly TRBD2 on 6 matching bases. The CDR3 is made up of 14 amino acids. Germline loops: CDR1 SGHVS, CDR2 FNYEAQ. The V gene lost 1 base and the J gene lost 4 bases, with 8 bases spanning the gap. The CDR3 sequence: CASSLGGVYNEQFF. CDR3 nucleotides: TGTGCCAGCAGCTTAGGGGGGGTATACAATGAGCAGTTCTTC.

CDR3 DNA: TGTGCCAGCAGTTTACAGTCGAACACCGGGGAGCTGTTTTTT. The encoded protein is CASSLQSNTGELFF. This chain joins TRBV28 and TRBJ2-2; D unclear. Germline assignment: CDR1 MDHEN and CDR2 SYDVKM. The V end lost 2 bases, the J end lost 0 bases, and 4 bases lay between the germline ends. The CDR3 has 14 amino acids.

The genes are TRBV2 and TRBJ1-5; D may be TRBD1 (6 bases). The ends were cut back, 6 bases at V and 6 bases at J, with 12 bases in the middle. Germline CDR1 reads SNHLY; CDR2 reads FYNNEI. The CDR3 has 13 residues. CDR3 nucleotides: TGTGCCAGCAGGGAAACAGGGACTCAGCCCCAGCATTTT. It yields the protein CASRETGTQPQHF.

The V call is TRBV7-9, the J call TRBJ1-4; D may be TRBD1 (6 bases). Germline CDR1 and CDR2: SEHNR and FQNEAQ (reference sequence). The CDR3 loop spans 15 amino acids. The V end lost 3 bases, the J end lost 7 bases, and 15 bases lay between the germline ends. The CDR3 nucleotides are TGTGCCAGCAGCTTTTCCGGGACAAATAGTGAAAAACTGTTTTTT. Its protein product is CASSFSGTNSEKLFF.

The gene calls are TRBV27 and TRBJ2-7; D possibly corresponds to TRBD1 (6 bases). The CDR3 runs to 13 residues. Germline V lookup: CDR1 MNHEY, CDR2 SMNVEV (reference sequence). The germline V and J ends were trimmed by 8 bases and 1 base, with 12 bases remaining between them. The CDR3 sequence: CASRMDSSYEQYF. As DNA, the CDR3 is TGTGCCAGCCGAATGGACAGTTCCTACGAGCAGTACTTC.

This chain uses TRBV27 with TRBJ2-5; D is perhaps TRBD2 (6 bases). Per germline, CDR1 MNHEY and CDR2 SMNVEV (reference sequence). The CDR3 loop spans 15 amino acids. Between the trimmed V and J ends, which lost 5 bases and 1 base, there was a span of 14 bases. This CDR3 is CASSGRGSFQETQYF. The CDR3 DNA follows: TGTGCCAGCAGTGGGCGGGGCAGCTTCCAAGAGACCCAGTACTTC.

This clone has a single count. The chain links TRBV5-1 to TRBJ1-5; 8 bases map to TRBD1. The CDR3 is 14 residues long. Germline V gives CDR1 SGHRS, CDR2 YFSETQ. The V segment lost 4 bases and the J segment 5 bases; nucleotides outside the gene matches: 5. The CDR3 coding sequence is TGCGCCAGCAGCCCCGGACAGGGAGATCAGCCCCAGCATTTT. Its translation: CASSPGQGDQPQHF. The full variable domain, its missing parts supplied by reference TRBV5-1 and TRBJ1-5, is KAGVTQTPRYLIKTRGQQVTLSCSPISGHRSVSWYQQTPGQGLQFLFEYFSETQRNKGNFPGRFSGRQFSNSRSEMNVSTLELGDSALYLCASSPGQGDQPQHFGDGTRLSIL.

Comments on this clone: The sample carries other DNA sequences with the same CDR3. For the CDR3, the DNA is TGTGCCAGCAGCGTAGGCGGTGCGAACACCGGGGAGCTGTTTTTT. Protein sequence: CASSVGGANTGELFF. This chain joins TRBV9 and TRBJ2-2; the D is unclear. In germline, CDR1 is SGDLS, CDR2 YYNGEE. The ends were cut back, 0 bases at V and 0 bases at J, with 6 bases in the middle. The CDR3 extends over 15 amino acids.

This clone has a single count. The V call is TRBV5-6, the J call TRBJ1-2; 7 positions agree with TRBD1. The germline V gene encodes CDR1 SGHDT and CDR2 YYEEEE. The CDR3 is made up of 15 amino acids. V shed 4 bases, J shed 3 bases, and the junction held 9 bases outside the gene matches. Written as DNA, the CDR3 is TGTGCCAGCAGCATCGCCCCGGGACAGTACTATGGCTACACCTTC. This gives the protein CASSIAPGQYYGYTF.

This rearrangement joins TRBV6-6 to TRBJ2-3; D call uncertain. The V gene lost 10 bases and the J gene lost 6 bases, with 5 bases spanning the gap. Germline CDR1 reads MNHNY; CDR2 reads SVGAGI (reference sequence). This CDR3 has 9 amino acids. The CDR3 here is CATGDTQYF. DNA of the CDR3: TGTGCCACCGGGGATACGCAGTATTTT.

The CDR3: CASSFAGGGEKLFF. The CDR3 DNA follows: TGTGCCAGCAGCTTCGCGGGGGGTGGCGAAAAACTGTTTTTT. J is TRBJ1-4 and V is TRBV5-4, with a weak D call TRBD1 (5 bases). CDR3 length: 14 residues. Germline CDR1 SGHNT, CDR2 YYREEE (reference sequence). The germline V and J ends were trimmed by 2 bases and 8 bases, with 13 bases remaining between them.

This clone has just a few counts. The chain combines TRBV2 with TRBJ1-6; D gene unclear. Trimming took 7 bases from V and 9 from J, leaving 19 bases between them. The CDR3 loop spans 15 amino acids. Germline CDR1 SNHLY, CDR2 FYNNEI. CDR3 sequence: CASTAAGLGSSPLHF. For the CDR3, the DNA is TGTGCCAGCACCGCGGCGGGTTTGGGCAGTTCACCCCTCCACTTT.

V is TRBV4-1 and J is TRBJ2-3, with a possible D match to TRBD2 (6 bases). Trimming took off 3 bases at V and 6 bases at J, with 22 bases between the two ends. Germline CDR1 is MGHRA and CDR2 is YSYEKL. The CDR3 consists of 17 residues. Written as DNA, the CDR3 is TGCGCCAGCAGCCACCCCATAGACGGGAGTGGTACGGATACGCAGTATTTT. As protein: CASSHPIDGSGTDTQYF.

The V gene is TRBV6-6, the J gene TRBJ2-2; D not resolved. V lost 6 bases and J lost 0, with 14 bases in between. Germline V gene sequence: CDR1 MNHNY, CDR2 SVGAGI (reference sequence). The length of the CDR3 is 16 residues. In DNA form, the CDR3 reads TGTGCCAGCAGCCCGATCAGGTCAACGAACACCGGGGAGCTGTTTTTT. It translates to CASSPIRSTNTGELFF.

Here the CDR3 reads CASSYSGQGYGYTF. The DNA for the CDR3 is TGTGCCAGCAGTTACTCCGGACAGGGCTATGGCTACACCTTC. The V gene is TRBV6-5, the J gene TRBJ1-2, with TRBD1 matching 8 bases. Germline-derived CDR1 and CDR2 are MNHEY and SVGAGI. V dropped 0 bases and J dropped 4; count of bases not matched to a gene: 1. This CDR3 has 14 amino acids.